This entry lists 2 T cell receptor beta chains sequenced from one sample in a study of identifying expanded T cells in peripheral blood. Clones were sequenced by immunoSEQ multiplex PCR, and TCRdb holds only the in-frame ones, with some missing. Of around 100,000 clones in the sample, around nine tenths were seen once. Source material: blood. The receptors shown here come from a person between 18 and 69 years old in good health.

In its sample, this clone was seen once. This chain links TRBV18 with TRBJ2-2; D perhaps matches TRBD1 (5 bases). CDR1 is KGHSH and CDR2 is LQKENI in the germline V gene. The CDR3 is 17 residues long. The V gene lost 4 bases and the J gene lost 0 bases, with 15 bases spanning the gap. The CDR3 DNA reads TGTGCCAGCTCACGAAACCAGGGTCCCGCGAACACCGGGGAGCTGTTTTTT. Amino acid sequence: CASSRNQGPANTGELFF.

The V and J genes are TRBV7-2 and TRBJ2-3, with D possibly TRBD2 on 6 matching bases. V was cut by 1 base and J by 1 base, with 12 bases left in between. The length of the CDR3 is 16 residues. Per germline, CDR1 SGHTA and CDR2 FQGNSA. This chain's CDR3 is CASSLGLARGTDTQYF. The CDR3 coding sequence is TGTGCCAGCAGCTTAGGGCTAGCGAGGGGCACAGATACGCAGTATTTT.